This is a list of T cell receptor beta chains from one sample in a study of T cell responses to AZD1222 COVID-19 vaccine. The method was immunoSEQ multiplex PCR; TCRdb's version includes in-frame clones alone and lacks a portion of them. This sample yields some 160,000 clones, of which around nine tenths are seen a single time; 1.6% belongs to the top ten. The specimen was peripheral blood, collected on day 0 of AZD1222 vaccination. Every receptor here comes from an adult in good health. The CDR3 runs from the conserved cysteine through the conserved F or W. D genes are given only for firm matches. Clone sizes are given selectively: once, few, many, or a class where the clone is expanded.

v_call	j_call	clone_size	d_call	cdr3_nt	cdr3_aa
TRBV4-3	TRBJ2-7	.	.	TGCGCCAGCAGCCAAGGGAGAATGAAACCTTACGAGCAGTACTTC	CASSQGRMKPYEQYF
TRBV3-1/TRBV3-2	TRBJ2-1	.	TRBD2	TGTGCCAGCAGCCAAGTGGGTAGCGGGGGCGGAGAGCAGTTCTTC	CASSQVGSGGGEQFF
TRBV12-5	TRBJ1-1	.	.	TGTGCTAGTGGTTTGGTAGTAGGAGGGGAAGCTTTCTTT	CASGLVVGGEAFF
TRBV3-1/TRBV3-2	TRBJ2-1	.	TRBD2	TGTGCCAGCAGCCGTGGGGGGGTGGAGCAGTTCTTC	CASSRGGVEQFF
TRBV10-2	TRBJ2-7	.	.	TGCGCCAGCAGGTCAAACTACGAGCAGTACTTC	CASRSNYEQYF
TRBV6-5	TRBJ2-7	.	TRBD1	TGTGCCAGCGTTGACAGGGGGCTCTACGAGCAGTACTTC	CASVDRGLYEQYF
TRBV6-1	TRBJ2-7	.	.	TGTGCCAGCAGTGAAGTCGGAAGGGGTCGATCTTACGAGCAGTACTTC	CASSEVGRGRSYEQYF
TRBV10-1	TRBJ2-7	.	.	TGCGCCAGCAGTGGTTTGGGCGAGCAGTACTTC	CASSGLGEQYF
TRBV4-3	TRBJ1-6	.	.	TGCGCCAGCAGCTCCCTACCGAGGGCCTCCTATAATTCACCCCTCCACTTT	CASSSLPRASYNSPLHF
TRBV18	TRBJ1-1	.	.	TGTGCCAGCTCACCAATGACGGGGGCGGGTTGGACTGAAGCTTTCTTT	CASSPMTGAGWTEAFF
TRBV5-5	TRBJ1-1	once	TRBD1	TGTGCCAGCAGCTTGATTAGAGGGGGCGAGAACACTGAAGCTTTCTTT	CASSLIRGGENTEAFF
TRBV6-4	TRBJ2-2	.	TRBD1	TGTGCCAGCAAAAGGGACAGGGAATCCACCGGGGAGCTGTTTTTT	CASKRDRESTGELFF
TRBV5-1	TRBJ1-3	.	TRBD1	TGCGCCAGCAGCCCTGACAGGGGGCTTGGAAACACCATATATTTT	CASSPDRGLGNTIYF
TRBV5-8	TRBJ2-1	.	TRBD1	TGTGCCAGCAGCTTGGGACAGGGGTCGATCTCCTACAATGAGCAGTTCTTC	CASSLGQGSISYNEQFF
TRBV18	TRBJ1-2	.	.	TGTGCCAGCTCCCAACAGGGACACTATGGCTACACCTTC	CASSQQGHYGYTF
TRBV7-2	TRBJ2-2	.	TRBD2	TGTGCCAGCAGCTTAAAAGGAATAGCGGGACCGAACACCGGGGAGCTGTTTTTT	CASSLKGIAGPNTGELFF
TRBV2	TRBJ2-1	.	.	TGTGCCAGCAGTGAAGGGCCCCTGACGGCATACAATGAGCAGTTCTTC	CASSEGPLTAYNEQFF